The 31 T cell receptor beta chains in this list originate from one sample, sequenced in a study of PD-L1 blockade in urothelial cancer. Produced via immunoSEQ multiplex PCR; TCRdb's table is partial and in-frame only. The table shows 70,000 to 85,000 clones, with 84% occurring only once. Sequencing used PBMCs, obtained around atezolizumab (anti-PD-L1) treatment. Receptor source: a man between 65 and 79 years old with urothelial cancer.

This clone was counted only a few times. The chain carries TRBV21-1 and TRBJ1-1. TRBV21-1 is deemed a pseudogene. This CDR3 spans 14 amino acids. The CDR3 here is CASSRKRGATEAFF. The CDR3 nucleotides are TGTGCCAGCAGCCGCAAGCGGGGGGCGACTGAAGCTTTCTTT.

The J gene is TRBJ2-6, the V gene TRBV9; D is possibly TRBD2 (6 bases). Trimming pared 5 bases from V and 0 bases from J, leaving 12 bases between. Germline V gene sequence: CDR1 SGDLS, CDR2 YYNGEE. This CDR3 comprises 16 residues. The CDR3 here is CASRGGGGSGANVLTF. Here the CDR3 DNA reads TGTGCCAGCAGGGGAGGAGGCGGCTCTGGGGCCAACGTCCTGACTTTC.

The gene calls are TRBV5-1 and TRBJ2-5, with D perhaps TRBD2 (6 bases). Looked up from germline, CDR1 is SGHRS and CDR2 is YFSETQ. Trimming pared 1 base from V and 5 bases from J, leaving 15 bases between. The CDR3 loop spans 15 amino acids. The CDR3: CASSLMEDAGETQYF. The CDR3 DNA follows: TGCGCCAGCAGCTTGATGGAGGATGCGGGGGAGACCCAGTACTTC.

The rearrangement links TRBV6-1 to TRBJ2-5, with D maybe TRBD1 (5 bases). Germline values: CDR1 MNHNS, CDR2 SASEGT. Trimming pared 8 bases from V and 2 bases from J, leaving 12 bases between. The CDR3 is 13 amino acids. The CDR3: CASLRTLQETQYF. DNA of the CDR3: TGTGCCAGCCTAAGGACACTACAAGAGACCCAGTACTTC.

This clone was seen just once. The chain links TRBV4-2 to TRBJ2-1, with TRBD2 identical over 9 bases. The trim removed 0 bases at V and 4 bases at J, leaving 4 bases unmatched. The germline gives CDR1 LGHNA, CDR2 YNFKEQ. This CDR3 spans 16 amino acids. The CDR3 here is CASSQEPSGVYNEQFF. In DNA form, the CDR3 reads TGTGCCAGCAGCCAAGAGCCTAGCGGGGTATACAATGAGCAGTTCTTC.

This clone has just one count. The V and J genes are TRBV2 and TRBJ1-3; 7 bases align to TRBD1. The junction had 6 bases not matched to a gene; V was cut back by 3 bases and J by 1 base. The germline gives CDR1 SNHLY, CDR2 FYNNEI. This CDR3 is 16 amino acids long. CDR3 in DNA: TGTGCCAGCAGTGATTTTCCGACAGGGTCTGGAAACACCATATATTTT. Protein sequence: CASSDFPTGSGNTIYF.

In this sample, this clone turned up once. The chain combines TRBV11-2 with TRBJ2-1, with TRBD1 as a possible D gene (6 bases). V lost 5 bases to trimming and J lost 9 bases, with 17 bases between them. Looked up from germline, CDR1 is SGHAT and CDR2 is FQNNGV. This CDR3 is 14 amino acids long. In DNA form, the CDR3 reads TGTGCCAGCAGCCTACAGGGTTCTGGAATTGAGCAGTTCTTC. It yields the protein CASSLQGSGIEQFF.

The CDR3 DNA sequence: TGTGCCAGCAGCTTAATTGATGCGCGGGGAGGGTACAATGAGCAGTTCTTC. Encoded protein: CASSLIDARGGYNEQFF. The chain carries TRBV7-3 and TRBJ2-1, with 7 bases that match TRBD2. CDR3 size: 17 residues. V lost 1 base and J lost 4; bases outside the gene matches: 10. Germline V lookup: CDR1 SGHTA, CDR2 FQGTGA.

V and J are TRBV5-1 and TRBJ2-3, with TRBD1 matching 8 bases. Germline CDR1 reads SGHRS; CDR2 reads YFSETQ. Trimming cost V 4 bases and J 5 bases; bases outside gene matches: 9. There are 15 residues in the CDR3. CDR3 sequence: CASSIGQGILDTQYF. The CDR3 nucleotides read TGCGCCAGCAGCATCGGACAGGGAATATTAGATACGCAGTATTTT. The entire variable domain, with the rest obtained from reference TRBV5-1 and TRBJ2-3, is as follows: KAGVTQTPRYLIKTRGQQVTLSCSPISGHRSVSWYQQTPGQGLQFLFEYFSETQRNKGNFPGRFSGRQFSNSRSEMNVSTLELGDSALYLCASSIGQGILDTQYFGPGTRLTVL.

This chain uses TRBV19 with TRBJ1-2; possible D gene TRBD1, 5 bases. Germline CDR1 and CDR2: LNHDA and SQIVND (reference sequence). The CDR3 runs to 13 residues. The V and J ends lost 0 bases and 7 bases respectively, with 9 bases between them. The CDR3 DNA sequence: TGTGCCAGTAGTATAGACCAGGGCGGTGGCTACACCTTC. Its protein product is CASSIDQGGGYTF.

The chain has TRBV6-1 and TRBJ1-5; D unclear. CDR1 MNHNS and CDR2 SASEGT come from the germline V gene. V was shortened by 8 bases and J by 3 bases, with 11 bases between the two germline ends. This CDR3 contains 13 residues. CDR3 sequence reads: CASHREVNQPQHF. CDR3 sequence (DNA): TGTGCCAGCCATCGTGAGGTCAATCAGCCCCAGCATTTT.

This rearrangement joins TRBV30 to TRBJ2-1, with 13 bases matching TRBD2. Germline loops: CDR1 GTSNPN, CDR2 SVGIG (reference sequence). The V and J ends lost 2 bases and 6 bases, in that order; junction bases with no gene match: 7. The CDR3 length is 16 residues. The CDR3 region is CAWSPRTSGSRNEQFF. CDR3 nucleotide sequence: TGTGCCTGGAGTCCCCGGACTAGCGGGAGTCGCAATGAGCAGTTCTTC.

The V call is TRBV27, the J call TRBJ2-3; D unclear. This CDR3 is built from 14 residues. CDR1 is MNHEY and CDR2 is SMNVEV in the germline V gene (reference sequence). V gave up 5 bases and J gave up 1 base, with 10 bases separating them. The CDR3 spells CASSETAGTDTQYF. The CDR3 DNA is TGTGCCAGCAGTGAAACAGCAGGCACAGATACGCAGTATTTT.

The chain has TRBV2 and TRBJ2-2; maybe TRBD2 (5 bases). CDR3 size: 14 residues. Germline CDR1 reads SNHLY; CDR2 reads FYNNEI. V lost 0 bases, J lost 5 bases, and 7 bases lay in between. The CDR3 DNA is TGTGCCAGCAGTGAAGCGAGAGGGACCGGGGAGCTGTTTTTT. It is translated as CASSEARGTGELFF.

Written as DNA, the CDR3 is TGTGCCAGCAGCGCGGCTCATGGACGGACTAACACTGAAGCTTTCTTT. Translating it yields CASSAAHGRTNTEAFF. The V call is TRBV9, the J call TRBJ1-1, with D unclear. Germline assignment: CDR1 SGDLS and CDR2 YYNGEE. The germline V and J ends were trimmed by 3 bases and 2 bases, with 17 bases remaining between them. This CDR3 contains 16 residues.

CDR3 bases: TGTGCCAGCAGCATCCGGGTGGGGGGGAGTCGGCCTGGAAACACCATATATTTT. This gives the protein CASSIRVGGSRPGNTIYF. This chain links TRBV13 with TRBJ1-3; weak D call: TRBD1 (5 bases). Deletions cut 5 bases from V and 2 bases from J, with 22 bases between. Germline values: CDR1 PRHDT, CDR2 FYEKMQ (reference sequence). CDR3 length: 18 residues.

CDR3 amino acids: CASRGRGGAGNQPQHF. CDR3 DNA: TGTGCCAGCAGGGGCCGAGGGGGCGCCGGCAATCAGCCCCAGCATTTT. The V gene is TRBV2, the J gene TRBJ1-5; 7 bases are shared with TRBD1. After removal of 6 bases from V and 2 bases from J, the junction contained 10 bases not matched to a gene. CDR1 is SNHLY, CDR2 FYNNEI, per germline. This CDR3 spans 16 amino acids.

The V call is TRBV6-1, the J call TRBJ2-3; tentatively, D is TRBD2 (5 bases). Germline V gene sequence: CDR1 MNHNS, CDR2 SASEGT. This CDR3 is 12 amino acids long. V lost 8 bases, J lost 11 bases, and 17 bases lay in between. CDR3 residues: CASRSTSGRQYF. The CDR3 DNA reads as TGTGCCAGCCGCAGCACAAGCGGTAGGCAGTATTTT.

The rearrangement uses TRBV7-9 and TRBJ2-1; 11 bases match TRBD2. With V trimmed by 0 bases and J by 9 bases, 4 bases remained unmatched. The germline V gene encodes CDR1 SEHNR and CDR2 FQNEAQ (reference sequence). The CDR3 length is 15 residues. The CDR3 nucleotides are TGTGCCAGCAGCTTAGCGACTAGCGGGACGGTTGAGCAGTTCTTC. It is translated as CASSLATSGTVEQFF.

CDR3 amino acids: CASSRSRDTIYF. The CDR3, as DNA: TGTGCCAGCTCACGAAGCCGTGACACCATATATTTT. V and J are TRBV18 and TRBJ1-3; D gene unclear. The CDR3 contains 12 residues. The ends were cut back, 4 bases at V and 8 bases at J, with 9 bases in the middle. Germline-derived CDR1 and CDR2 are KGHSH and LQKENI.

The gene calls are TRBV7-3 and TRBJ2-7, with D possibly matching TRBD1 (5 bases). Germline lookup yields CDR1 SGHTA and CDR2 FQGTGA. The V end lost 1 base, the J end lost 7 bases, and 14 bases lay between the germline ends. The length of the CDR3 is 14 residues. The chain's CDR3 is CASSLKPREGEQYF. CDR3 in DNA: TGTGCCAGCAGCTTAAAACCCAGGGAAGGGGAGCAGTACTTC.

The chain combines TRBV28 with TRBJ2-2; D may be TRBD2 (5 bases). Trimming cost V 6 bases and J 1 base, with 12 bases left between them. CDR1 and CDR2 from the germline V gene are MDHEN and SYDVKM. The CDR3 totals 15 residues. CDR3 in DNA: TGTGCCAGCAGCCCCTCCCGGGGGAACACCGGGGAGCTGTTTTTT. It specifies CASSPSRGNTGELFF.

This sequence joins TRBV29-1 and TRBJ1-1; weak D call: TRBD1 (5 bases). CDR1 is SQVTM and CDR2 is ANQGSEA in the germline V gene. V lost 4 bases to trimming and J lost 6 bases, with 12 bases between them. The CDR3 is 12 amino acids. The DNA of the CDR3 is TGCAGCGTTGGCCGCGGGGGGGCTGAAGCTTTCTTT. Translation: CSVGRGGAEAFF. Full variable domain (missing parts from reference TRBV29-1 and TRBJ1-1): SAVISQKPSRDICQRGTSLTIQCQVDSQVTMMFWYRQQPGQSLTLIATANQGSEATYESGFVIDKFPISRPNLTFSTLTVSNMSPEDSSIYLCSVGRGGAEAFFGQGTRLTVV.

In this sample, this clone turned up a few times. The V call is TRBV9, the J call TRBJ1-1; TRBD1 matches at 8 bases. This CDR3 contains 12 residues. Germline V gene lookup returns CDR1 SGDLS and CDR2 YYNGEE. The ends lost 4 bases at V and 6 bases at J; junction bases unmatched: 2. CDR3 in DNA: TGTGCCAGCAGCACACAGGGGGCTGAAGCTTTCTTT. This codes for CASSTQGAEAFF.

The V call is TRBV7-3, the J call TRBJ2-3; 10 positions agree with TRBD2. This CDR3 contains 15 residues. The junction had 4 bases not matched to a gene; V was cut back by 3 bases and J by 4 bases. CDR1 and CDR2 from the germline V gene are SGHTA and FQGTGA. The DNA for the CDR3 is TGTGCCAGCAGCTTGTCAAGCGGGAGGGCAGATACGCAGTATTTT. It yields the protein CASSLSSGRADTQYF.

On this clone itself: Other DNA sequences from this sample encode an identical CDR3 as well. This chain uses TRBV18 with TRBJ2-5; TRBD2 might be the D (7 bases). Trimming stripped 3 bases from V and 5 bases from J, with 13 bases between. The CDR3 extends over 14 amino acids. Germline V gives CDR1 KGHSH, CDR2 LQKENI. The CDR3 sequence: CASSPKGGGETQYF. The CDR3 DNA follows: TGTGCCAGCTCACCGAAGGGAGGGGGTGAGACCCAGTACTTC.

The CDR3 DNA reads TGTGCCAGCAGGCTGGGGACTCACTCCTACGAGCAGTACTTC. Translated: CASRLGTHSYEQYF. The chain couples TRBV27 to TRBJ2-7; D possibly corresponds to TRBD2 (6 bases). V shed 6 bases and J shed 0 bases, with 12 bases lying between them. The germline V gene encodes CDR1 MNHEY and CDR2 SMNVEV (reference sequence). The CDR3 has 14 amino acids.

The V and J genes are TRBV5-1 and TRBJ2-7; TRBD1 is a possible D gene (5 bases). Germline V gene data show CDR1 as SGHRS and CDR2 as YFSETQ. V lost 2 bases and J lost 6, with 12 bases in between. CDR3 size: 13 residues. CDR3 amino acids: CASSFRTRFEQYF. Written as DNA, the CDR3 is TGCGCCAGCAGCTTCCGGACACGGTTCGAGCAGTACTTC.

The chain links TRBV2 to TRBJ1-1; D is perhaps TRBD1 (6 bases). Per germline, CDR1 SNHLY and CDR2 FYNNEI. The CDR3 covers 12 residues. V was trimmed by 4 bases and J by 8 bases, leaving 11 bases between them. The CDR3 spells CASSGDNPEAFF. CDR3 nucleotides: TGTGCCAGCAGTGGGGACAACCCGGAAGCTTTCTTT.

CDR3 DNA sequence: TGTGCCAGTAGTACGACGGGGGGGCGTCAGCCCCAGCATTTT. Residues: CASSTTGGRQPQHF. The genes are TRBV19 and TRBJ1-5; a weak D match, TRBD1 (6 bases). This CDR3 region has 14 residues. V was clipped by 4 bases and J by 6 bases, with 13 bases between them. Germline CDR1 and CDR2: LNHDA and SQIVND (reference sequence). The whole variable domain, remainder taken from reference TRBV19 and TRBJ1-5, is DGGITQSPKYLFRKEGQNVTLSCEQNLNHDAMYWYRQDPGQGLRLIYYSQIVNDFQKGDIAEGYSVSREKKESFPLTVTSAQKNPTAFYLCASSTTGGRQPQHFGDGTRLSIL.

The rearrangement links TRBV11-3 to TRBJ1-5; 9 bases are shared with TRBD1. The trim removed 4 bases at V and 5 bases at J, leaving 12 bases unmatched. Germline V lookup: CDR1 SGHNT, CDR2 YENEEA. This CDR3 is built from 17 residues. The CDR3 here is CASSSHRWDRAYQPQHF. The CDR3 coding sequence is TGTGCCAGCAGCTCCCACCGCTGGGACAGGGCGTATCAGCCCCAGCATTTT.